These 11 T cell receptor beta chains were all obtained from the same sample, sequenced in a study of cytomegalovirus exposure and HLA in healthy donors. Amplification used 60 Vbeta primers and 13 Jbeta primers. Profiled with immunoSEQ multiplex PCR; TCRdb holds only in-frame clones, not every one. The sample lists approximately 170,000 clones, around 78% seen once, with 7% in the top ten. Sequencing was performed on PBMCs. These TCRs come from a woman aged 40 to 49 in good health and CMV-seropositive.

V and J are TRBV5-4 and TRBJ2-1, with 9 bases lining up with TRBD1. J lost 6 bases, V lost 4 bases, and 8 bases had no gene match. The length of the CDR3 is 15 residues. Per the germline V gene, CDR1 is SGHNT and CDR2 is YYREEE (reference sequence). The CDR3 DNA is TGTGCCAGCAGCCAAGGGACAGGGAGGACCAATGAGCAGTTCTTC. Its translation: CASSQGTGRTNEQFF.

The chain combines TRBV19 with TRBJ2-7; the match to TRBD1 covers 10 bases. This CDR3 is 16 amino acids long. Per the germline V gene, CDR1 is LNHDA and CDR2 is SQIVND (reference sequence). Losses at the gene ends were 5 bases for V and 2 bases for J; bases not matched to a gene: 9. The CDR3 DNA sequence: TGTGCCAGTAGTGTCGCAGGGACAGGGGCCCCCTACGAGCAGTACTTC. Its translation is CASSVAGTGAPYEQYF.

The chain couples TRBV7-2 to TRBJ1-2, with D perhaps matching TRBD1 (5 bases). V was shortened by 5 bases and J by 4 bases, with 11 bases between the two germline ends. CDR1 is SGHTA and CDR2 is FQGNSA in the germline V gene. The CDR3 has 13 amino acids. CDR3 sequence (DNA): TGTGCCAGCAGCCAAAGGGGAACCTATGGCTACACCTTC. Translated, it gives CASSQRGTYGYTF. Full variable domain (missing parts from reference TRBV7-2 and TRBJ1-2): GAGVSQSPSNKVTEKGKDVELRCDPISGHTALYWYRQSLGQGLEFLIYFQGNSAPDKSGLPSDRFSAERTGGSVSTLTIQRTQQEDSAVYLCASSQRGTYGYTFGSGTRLTVV.

The chain carries TRBV4-1 and TRBJ2-7, with a possible D match to TRBD2 (7 bases). Between the trimmed V and J ends, which lost 1 base and 5 bases, there was a span of 15 bases. The CDR3 loop spans 15 amino acids. From germline, CDR1 is MGHRA and CDR2 YSYEKL. Here the CDR3 reads CASSQVSGGQDEQYF. The CDR3 DNA reads as TGCGCCAGCAGCCAAGTATCGGGGGGCCAGGACGAGCAGTACTTC.

This clone was recorded only once. V usage is TRBV25-1 and J usage is TRBJ1-6, with TRBD1 as a possible D gene (6 bases). In germline, CDR1 is MGHDK, CDR2 SYGVNS. This CDR3 has 16 amino acids. Trimming cost V 6 bases and J 0 bases, with 12 bases left between them. Here the CDR3 reads CASSGTRSSYNSPLHF. The CDR3 coding sequence is TGTGCCAGCAGCGGGACACGGAGCTCCTATAATTCACCCCTCCACTTT.

V is TRBV7-6 and J is TRBJ1-1, with D possibly matching TRBD1 (6 bases). The CDR3 length is 16 residues. The germline gives CDR1 SGHVS, CDR2 FNYEAQ. V lost 4 bases and J lost 0, with 15 bases in between. The CDR3 sequence: CASSSNPGALNTEAFF. Written as DNA, the CDR3 is TGTGCCAGCAGCTCAAATCCAGGGGCCCTGAACACTGAAGCTTTCTTT. The whole variable domain, remainder taken from reference TRBV7-6 and TRBJ1-1, is GAGVSQSPRYKVTKRGQDVALRCDPISGHVSLYWYRQALGQGPEFLTYFNYEAQQDKSGLPNDRFSAERPEGSISTLTIQRTEQRDSAMYRCASSSNPGALNTEAFFGQGTRLTVV.

This clone was detected only once. V usage is TRBV2 and J usage is TRBJ2-7; D perhaps matches TRBD2 (5 bases). Germline-derived CDR1 and CDR2 are SNHLY and FYNNEI. Trimming took off 8 bases at V and 0 bases at J, with 11 bases between the two ends. The CDR3 loop spans 13 amino acids. In DNA form, the CDR3 reads TGTGCCAGCGCCGACGGGGACTCCTACGAGCAGTACTTC. Amino acid sequence: CASADGDSYEQYF.

The V gene is TRBV5-1, the J gene TRBJ2-5; D possibly corresponds to TRBD2 (6 bases). Trimming took 4 bases from V and 5 from J, leaving 15 bases between them. The CDR3 extends over 14 amino acids. Germline V gene sequence: CDR1 SGHRS, CDR2 YFSETQ. The CDR3 DNA reads TGCGCCAGCAGCGGTGAGGCTAGCGTTGAGACCCAGTACTTC. It translates to CASSGEASVETQYF.

The J gene is TRBJ2-5, the V gene TRBV6-1; 9 bases are shared with TRBD1. The J call is uncertain, as TRBJ2-7 better fits the DNA end. The CDR3 extends over 14 amino acids. Germline V gene sequence: CDR1 MNHNS, CDR2 SASEGT. The CDR3 DNA follows: TGTGCCAGCAGTGGACAGGGGGTTGCCTACGAGCAGTACTTC. As protein: CASSGQGVAYEQYF.

This clone was picked up a small number of times. This sequence joins TRBV19 and TRBJ2-1; 7 bases are shared with TRBD2. This CDR3 has 15 residues. After removal of 6 bases from V and 4 bases from J, the junction contained 9 bases not matched to a gene. Germline CDR1 and CDR2: LNHDA and SQIVND (reference sequence). In DNA, the CDR3 is TGTGCCAGTAGCCGAAGTGGCGGGGGTTACAATGAGCAGTTCTTC. Translation gives CASSRSGGGYNEQFF.

This rearrangement joins TRBV18 to TRBJ1-6; TRBD1 agrees at 7 bases. Germline assignment: CDR1 KGHSH and CDR2 LQKENI. V dropped 2 bases and J dropped 7; count of bases not matched to a gene: 8. This CDR3 is built from 16 residues. The CDR3 DNA reads TGTGCCAGCTCACCAAACAGGGGTTCTCGGAATTCACCCCTCCACTTT. It codes for CASSPNRGSRNSPLHF.